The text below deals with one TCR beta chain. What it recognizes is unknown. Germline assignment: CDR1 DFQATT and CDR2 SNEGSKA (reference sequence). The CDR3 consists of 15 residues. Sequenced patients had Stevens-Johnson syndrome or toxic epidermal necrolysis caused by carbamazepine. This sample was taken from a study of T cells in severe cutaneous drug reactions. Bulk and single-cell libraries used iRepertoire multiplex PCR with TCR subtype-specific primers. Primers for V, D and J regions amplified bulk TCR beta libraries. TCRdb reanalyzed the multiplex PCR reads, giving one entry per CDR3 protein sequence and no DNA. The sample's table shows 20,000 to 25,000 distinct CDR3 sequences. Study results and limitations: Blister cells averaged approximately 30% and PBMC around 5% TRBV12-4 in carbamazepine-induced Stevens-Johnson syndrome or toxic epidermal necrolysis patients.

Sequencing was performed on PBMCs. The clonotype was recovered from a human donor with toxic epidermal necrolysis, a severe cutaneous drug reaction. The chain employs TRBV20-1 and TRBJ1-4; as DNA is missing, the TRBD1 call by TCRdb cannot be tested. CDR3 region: CSARAPGRGDEKLFF.